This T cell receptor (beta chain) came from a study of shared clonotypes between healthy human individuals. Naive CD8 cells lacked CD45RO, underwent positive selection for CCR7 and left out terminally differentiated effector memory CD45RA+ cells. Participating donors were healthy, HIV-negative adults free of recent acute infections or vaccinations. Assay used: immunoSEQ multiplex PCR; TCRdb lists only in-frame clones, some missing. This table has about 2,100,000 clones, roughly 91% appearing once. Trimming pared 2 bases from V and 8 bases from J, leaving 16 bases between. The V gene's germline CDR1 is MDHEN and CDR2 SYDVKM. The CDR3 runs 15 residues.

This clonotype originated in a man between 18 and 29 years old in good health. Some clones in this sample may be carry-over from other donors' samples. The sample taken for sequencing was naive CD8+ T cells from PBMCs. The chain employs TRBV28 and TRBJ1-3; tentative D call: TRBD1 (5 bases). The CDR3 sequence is CASSLMGLKRDTIYF. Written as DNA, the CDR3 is TGTGCCAGCAGTTTAATGGGGCTTAAGAGAGACACCATATATTTT.